Listed below are T cell receptor beta chains from one sample, sequenced in a study of blood T cells in healthy people across ages. TCRdb recomputed calls from the 5' RACE reads with MiXCR, one row per CDR3 protein. This table holds some 1.5 million distinct CDR3 sequences, 28% found once. Sample: blood. The receptor set was obtained from a woman in her 30s in good health. CDR3s include the opening cysteine and the closing phenylalanine or tryptophan. Fields, in order: clone size, J gene, D gene, V gene, CDR3 DNA, CDR3 protein. The D gene is left open where the match is weak. Expanded clones are given a class, and other clones once, few, many or no size at all.

-	TRBJ2-7	-	TRBV6-1	TGTGCCAGCAGTGAAATTCACAGGGTCTACGAGCAGTACTTC	CASSEIHRVYEQYF
few	TRBJ2-3	-	TRBV4-1	TGCGCCAGCAGCCAAGCCGGGGCCACAGATACGCAGTATTTT	CASSQAGATDTQYF
-	TRBJ1-5	-	TRBV21-1	TGTGCCAGCAGCAAAGATGAAGGGGAGACCCAGCATTTT	CASSKDEGETQHF
-	TRBJ2-1	TRBD1	TRBV9	TGTGCCAGCTCCGGACAGGGGGCAGGTGAGCAGTTCTTC	CASSGQGAGEQFF
-	TRBJ2-5	-	TRBV10-3	TGTGCCATCAGTTCTCAGGGCGTGGAGTACTTC	CAISSQGVEYF
-	TRBJ1-2	TRBD1	TRBV28	TGTGCCAGCAGGAGCCCGACAGGGTTCGGCTACACCTTC	CASRSPTGFGYTF
many	TRBJ2-7	TRBD1	TRBV20-1	TGCAGTGCTAGGATCCGGGACAGGAGCTCCTACGAGCAGTACTTC	CSARIRDRSSYEQYF
many	TRBJ2-5	-	TRBV27	TGTGCCAGCAGTATAACAACTCAAGAGACCCAGTACTTC	CASSITTQETQYF
few	TRBJ1-6	TRBD1	TRBV6-6	TGTGCCAGCAGTCATAATCCCGGGACAGCCGATTCACCCCTCCACTTT	CASSHNPGTADSPLHF
few	TRBJ2-4	-	TRBV2	TGTGCCAGCAGTGTCTGGGGGGAACCCGGTGGGGAGCAGTACTTC	CASSVWGEPGGEQYF
-	TRBJ2-3	-	TRBV6-4	TGTGCCAGCAGTGTAGATTACGGGAGCACAGATACGCAGTATTTT	CASSVDYGSTDTQYF
many	TRBJ2-1	TRBD1	TRBV29-1	TGCAGCGTCTGGGACAGGGTGGCCTACAATGAGCAGTTCTTC	CSVWDRVAYNEQFF
-	TRBJ2-1	TRBD2	TRBV30	TGTGCCTGGAGTGACCTCCCCTCTAGCGGGGGGCAGTTCTTC	CAWSDLPSSGGQFF
-	TRBJ2-1	-	TRBV2	TGTGCCAGGGGCGTGAGGGTCCAAGACAATGAGCAGTTCTTC	CARGVRVQDNEQFF
-	TRBJ1-2	TRBD1	TRBV20-1	TGCAGTGCGGACCCGGACAGGAACTCTAACTATGGCTACACCTTC	CSADPDRNSNYGYTF
few	TRBJ2-1	-	TRBV3-1	TGTGCCAGCAGCCAAGAGAGTCGGCAGTTCTTC	CASSQESRQFF
few	TRBJ2-5	TRBD2	TRBV25-1	TGTGCCAGCAGTGAATACCTAGCGGGAGGTGAGACCCAGTACTTC	CASSEYLAGGETQYF